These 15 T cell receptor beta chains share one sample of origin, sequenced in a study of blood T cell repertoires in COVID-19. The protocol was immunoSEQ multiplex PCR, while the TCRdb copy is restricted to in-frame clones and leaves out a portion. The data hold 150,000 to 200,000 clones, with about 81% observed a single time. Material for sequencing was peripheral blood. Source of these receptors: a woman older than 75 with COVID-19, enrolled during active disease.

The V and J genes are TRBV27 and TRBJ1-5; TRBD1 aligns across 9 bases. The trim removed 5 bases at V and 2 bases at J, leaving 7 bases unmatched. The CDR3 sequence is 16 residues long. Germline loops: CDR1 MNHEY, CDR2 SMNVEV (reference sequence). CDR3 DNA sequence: TGTGCCAGCAGTCCGGACAGGGGATGGGGCAATCAGCCCCAGCATTTT. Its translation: CASSPDRGWGNQPQHF.

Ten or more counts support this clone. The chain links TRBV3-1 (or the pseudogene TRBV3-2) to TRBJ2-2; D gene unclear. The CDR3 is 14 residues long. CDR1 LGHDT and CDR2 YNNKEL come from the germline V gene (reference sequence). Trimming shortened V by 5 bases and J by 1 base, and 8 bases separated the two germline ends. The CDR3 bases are TGTGCCAGCAGCTCCTACAGGAACACCGGGGAGCTGTTTTTT. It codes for CASSSYRNTGELFF.

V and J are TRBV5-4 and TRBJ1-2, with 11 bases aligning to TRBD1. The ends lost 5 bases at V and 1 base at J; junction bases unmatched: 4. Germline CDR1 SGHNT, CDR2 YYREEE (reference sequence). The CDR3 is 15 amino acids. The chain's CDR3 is CASREDRGLNYGYTF. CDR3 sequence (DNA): TGTGCCAGCAGGGAGGACAGGGGGCTTAACTATGGCTACACCTTC.

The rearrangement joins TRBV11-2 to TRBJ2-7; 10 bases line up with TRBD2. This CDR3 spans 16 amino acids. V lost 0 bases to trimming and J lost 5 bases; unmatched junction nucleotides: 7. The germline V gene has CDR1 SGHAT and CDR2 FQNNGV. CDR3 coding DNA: TGTGCCAGCAGCTTAGAACTAGCGGGGTTCAGGGACGAGCAGTACTTC. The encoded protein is CASSLELAGFRDEQYF.

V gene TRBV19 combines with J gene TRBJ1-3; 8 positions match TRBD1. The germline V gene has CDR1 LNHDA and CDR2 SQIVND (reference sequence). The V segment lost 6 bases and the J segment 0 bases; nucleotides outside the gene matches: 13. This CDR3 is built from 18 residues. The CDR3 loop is CASSSWTGLSSSGNTIYF. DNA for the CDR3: TGTGCCAGTAGCTCATGGACAGGGTTGTCAAGCTCTGGAAACACCATATATTTT.

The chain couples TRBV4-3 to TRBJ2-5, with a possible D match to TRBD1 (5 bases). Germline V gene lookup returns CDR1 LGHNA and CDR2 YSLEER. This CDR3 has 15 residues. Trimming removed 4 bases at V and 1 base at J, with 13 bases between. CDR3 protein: CASSLQTAGQETQYF. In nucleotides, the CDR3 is TGCGCCAGCAGCCTACAGACAGCAGGCCAAGAGACCCAGTACTTC.

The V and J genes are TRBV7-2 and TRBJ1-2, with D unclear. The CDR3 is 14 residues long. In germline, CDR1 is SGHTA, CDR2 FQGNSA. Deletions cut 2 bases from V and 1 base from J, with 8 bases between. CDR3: CASSLLGSNYGYTF. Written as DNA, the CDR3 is TGTGCCAGCAGCTTACTTGGGAGTAACTATGGCTACACCTTC.

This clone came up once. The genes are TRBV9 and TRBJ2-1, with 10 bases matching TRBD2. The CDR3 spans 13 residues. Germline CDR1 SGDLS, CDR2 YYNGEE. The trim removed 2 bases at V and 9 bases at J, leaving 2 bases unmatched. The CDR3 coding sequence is TGTGCCAGCAGCGTCCTAGCGGGGGCTGAGCAGTTCTTC. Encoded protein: CASSVLAGAEQFF.

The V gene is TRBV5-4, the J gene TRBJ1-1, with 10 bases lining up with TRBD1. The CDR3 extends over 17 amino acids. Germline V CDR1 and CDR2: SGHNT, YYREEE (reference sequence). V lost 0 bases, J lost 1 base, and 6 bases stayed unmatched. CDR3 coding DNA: TGTGCCAGCAGCTTGGGAGGGACAGGGGCAGGGAACACTGAAGCTTTCTTT. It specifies CASSLGGTGAGNTEAFF.

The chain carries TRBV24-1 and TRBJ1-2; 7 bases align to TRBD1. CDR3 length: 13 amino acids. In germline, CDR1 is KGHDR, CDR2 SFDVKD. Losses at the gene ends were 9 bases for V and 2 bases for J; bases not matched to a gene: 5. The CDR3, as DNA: TGTGCCACCTCCCAGACAGGGAACTATGGCTACACCTTC. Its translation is CATSQTGNYGYTF.

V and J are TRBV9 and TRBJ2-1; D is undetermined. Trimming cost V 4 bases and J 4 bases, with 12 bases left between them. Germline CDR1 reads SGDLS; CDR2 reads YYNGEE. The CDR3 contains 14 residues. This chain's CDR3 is CASSPAARYNEQFF. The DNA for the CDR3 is TGTGCCAGCAGCCCCGCCGCTAGGTACAATGAGCAGTTCTTC.

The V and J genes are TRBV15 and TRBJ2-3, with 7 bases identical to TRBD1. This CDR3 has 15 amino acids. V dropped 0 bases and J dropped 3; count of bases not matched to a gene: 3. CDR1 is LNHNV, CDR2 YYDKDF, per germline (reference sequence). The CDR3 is CATSRETGLTDTQYF. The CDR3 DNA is TGTGCCACCAGCAGAGAGACAGGGCTTACAGATACGCAGTATTTT.

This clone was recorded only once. The CDR3 DNA is TGTGCCAGCAGTCCGGTGGCGACAGGGTTTAAGGGTAGGACTGAAGCTTTCTTT. It is translated as CASSPVATGFKGRTEAFF. V gene TRBV6-6 combines with J gene TRBJ1-1, with 7 nucleotides matching TRBD1. V lost 5 bases and J lost 5; bases outside the gene matches: 20. CDR1 is MNHNY and CDR2 is SVGAGI in the germline V gene (reference sequence). The CDR3 length is 18 residues.

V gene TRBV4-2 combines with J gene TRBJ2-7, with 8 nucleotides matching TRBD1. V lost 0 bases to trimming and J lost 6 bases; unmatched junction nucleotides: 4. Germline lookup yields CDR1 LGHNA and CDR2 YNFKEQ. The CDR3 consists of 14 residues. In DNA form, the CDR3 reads TGTGCCAGCAGCCAAGAGACCGGGACAGGCGAGCAGTACTTC. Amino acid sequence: CASSQETGTGEQYF.

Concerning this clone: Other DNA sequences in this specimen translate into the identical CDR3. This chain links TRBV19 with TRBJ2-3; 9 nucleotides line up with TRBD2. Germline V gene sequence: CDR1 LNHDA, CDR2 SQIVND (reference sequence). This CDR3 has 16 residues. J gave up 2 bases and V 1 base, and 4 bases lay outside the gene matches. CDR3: CASSIGLAGPTDTQYF. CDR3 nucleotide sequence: TGTGCCAGTAGTATAGGCCTAGCGGGGCCCACAGATACGCAGTATTTT.